The rows below give T cell receptor beta chains drawn from one sample of a study of T cell responses to AZD1222 COVID-19 vaccine. The protocol was immunoSEQ multiplex PCR, while the TCRdb copy is restricted to in-frame clones and leaves out a portion. The sample has about 76,000 clones; approximately 88% are singletons. Sequencing was performed on peripheral blood, taken on day 0 of MenACWY control vaccination. These receptors came from an adult in good health. The CDR3 runs from the conserved cysteine through the conserved F or W. A D gene is named only where the DNA matches it firmly. The size entry is marked missing in some rows and otherwise reads once, few, many or a size class.

clone_size,d_call,j_call,v_call,cdr3_nt,cdr3_aa
-,-,TRBJ1-4,TRBV5-4,TGTGCCAGCAGCCCCCAGCGGTCTAATGAAAAACTGTTTTTT,CASSPQRSNEKLFF
-,TRBD2,TRBJ2-1,TRBV27,TGTGCCAGCAGTTTTGGGCGGGAGGGTTACAATGAGCAGTTCTTC,CASSFGREGYNEQFF
-,TRBD2,TRBJ2-1,TRBV2,TGTGCCATGAGACGCGGGAGTAGTTACAATGAGCAGTTCTTC,CAMRRGSSYNEQFF
-,-,TRBJ2-4,TRBV28,TGTGCCAGCAGTTGGACATCTGCTAGCAACATTCAGTACTTC,CASSWTSASNIQYF
once,-,TRBJ1-5,TRBV18,TGTGCCAGCTCACAGGGGGGCGGCTATCAGCCCCAGCATTTT,CASSQGGGYQPQHF
-,TRBD1,TRBJ2-1,TRBV9,TGTGCCAGCAGCGAGGGACAGGGGAGGGTCAATGAGCAGTTCTTC,CASSEGQGRVNEQFF
once,TRBD1,TRBJ2-7,TRBV27,TGTGCCAGCACCTTCCCGTCACCCGGGACAGGGGTGATCGAGCAGTACTTC,CASTFPSPGTGVIEQYF
once,-,TRBJ1-1,TRBV27,TGTGCCAGCAGTTTGATCCAGTCGTCTGAAGCTTTCTTT,CASSLIQSSEAFF
once,-,TRBJ2-1,TRBV7-9,TGTGCCAGCAGCTCCTTCGAATTCTACACAATATCCTACAATGAGCAGTTCTTC,CASSSFEFYTISYNEQFF
-,TRBD1,TRBJ1-1,TRBV7-8,TGTGCCAGCAGACGGACAGGGAGGAACACTGAAGCTTTCTTT,CASRRTGRNTEAFF
-,-,TRBJ2-5,TRBV4-1,TGCGCCAGCAGCCAAGATTCCCCCGAAAGGGCGGGAGAGACCCAGTACTTC,CASSQDSPERAGETQYF
-,-,TRBJ2-7,TRBV27,TGTGCCAGCGGATTGACTACGCAGTACTTC,CASGLTTQYF
-,TRBD1,TRBJ2-6,TRBV5-4,TGTGCCAGCAGGGGGAACAGGGGGCAAGGGGCCAACGTCCTGACTTTC,CASRGNRGQGANVLTF
-,-,TRBJ2-3,TRBV2,TGTGCCAGCAGTGTCGGAGGAGTGACGCAGTATTTT,CASSVGGVTQYF
-,-,TRBJ2-7,TRBV7-8,TGTGCCAGCAGCTACCGGGCGGACGAGCAGTACTTC,CASSYRADEQYF
-,-,TRBJ2-7,TRBV2,TGTGCCAGCAGTGACTACGAGCAGTACTTC,CASSDYEQYF
-,-,TRBJ1-2,TRBV2,TGTGCCAGCAGTGAACGAGGCCCTAACTATGGCTACACCTTC,CASSERGPNYGYTF
-,TRBD1,TRBJ1-2,TRBV19,TGTGCCAGTTACGAGACAGGGGGGGATAACTATGGCTACACCTTC,CASYETGGDNYGYTF
-,-,TRBJ1-6,TRBV30,TGTGCCTGGAGTGTGACTGGGGGCCGAGGGGCCCTCCACTTT,CAWSVTGGRGALHF
-,-,TRBJ1-2,TRBV27,TGTGCCAGCAGTGCCCGGGACGCATACTATGGCTACACCTTC,CASSARDAYYGYTF
-,TRBD1,TRBJ2-6,TRBV6-4,TGTGCCAGCACCGGACAGGGGGAGGGTAACGTCCTGACTTTC,CASTGQGEGNVLTF
-,-,TRBJ1-1,TRBV7-9,TGTGCCAGCATGGGAATTATGATGGGGAACACTGAAGCTTTCTTT,CASMGIMMGNTEAFF
-,-,TRBJ2-7,TRBV2,TGTGCCAGCAGTGAACAGGGGCCCCTCTACGAGCAGTACTTC,CASSEQGPLYEQYF
-,TRBD2,TRBJ2-1,TRBV7-3,TGTGCCAGCAGCGAAGAAGCGGGGGATTACAATGAGCAGTTCTTC,CASSEEAGDYNEQFF
-,-,TRBJ1-5,TRBV30,TGTGCCTGGAGTGGCGGACATACCACAAATCAGCCCCAGCATTTT,CAWSGGHTTNQPQHF
once,-,TRBJ2-7,TRBV11-2,TGTGCCAGCGTAAATAGCGGCAGACACGAGCAGTACTTC,CASVNSGRHEQYF
once,TRBD1,TRBJ1-4,TRBV6-5,TGTGCCAGCAGTTACTTCGGACAGGGCCTTGAAAAACTGTTTTTT,CASSYFGQGLEKLFF
-,-,TRBJ2-3,TRBV9,TGTGCCAGCAGCGTATTGGGTAACGTAGGGGGGTACACAGATACGCAGTATTTT,CASSVLGNVGGYTDTQYF
-,TRBD1,TRBJ2-1,TRBV11-2,TGTGCCAGCAGCTCCTCCGGGACAGGGCGGTATGAGCAGTTCTTC,CASSSSGTGRYEQFF
-,-,TRBJ1-4,TRBV28,TGTGCCAGCACCTTTTCGGGGGAGGGAACTAATGAAAAACTGTTTTTT,CASTFSGEGTNEKLFF
-,-,TRBJ2-7,TRBV19,TGTGCCAGTAGTATAACTGGGCAGGGGAGCAGCGAGCAGTACTTC,CASSITGQGSSEQYF
-,-,TRBJ2-5,TRBV29-1,TGCAGCCCATTCTTCCAAGAGACCCAGTACTTC,CSPFFQETQYF
-,TRBD1,TRBJ2-7,TRBV27,TGTGCCAGCAGTTTAAGGGGACAGACCACCTACGAGCAGTACTTC,CASSLRGQTTYEQYF
-,-,TRBJ1-4,TRBV3-1/TRBV3-2,TGTGCCAGCGAGGCAACTAATGAAAAACTGTTTTTT,CASEATNEKLFF
-,TRBD1,TRBJ1-2,TRBV18,TGTGCCAGCTCACCAGACAGGGAGGGCTACACCTTC,CASSPDREGYTF
-,-,TRBJ2-6,TRBV5-4,TGTGCCAGCAGGTTAGGCGGGGCTGGGGCCAACGTCCTGACTTTC,CASRLGGAGANVLTF
-,-,TRBJ2-5,TRBV7-7,TGTGCCAGCACCCTGGTTGGCCAAGAGACCCAGTACTTC,CASTLVGQETQYF
-,-,TRBJ2-2,TRBV10-2,TGCGCCAGCAGTGACCGGGACACCGGGGAGCTGTTTTTT,CASSDRDTGELFF
few,-,TRBJ2-1,TRBV29-1,TGCAGCGTGAAACCCCTCTCAGGGGGGAGGGATGATGAGCAGTTCTTC,CSVKPLSGGRDDEQFF
-,-,TRBJ1-5,TRBV30,TGTGCCTGGAGTGTACTGGACAGCAATCAGCCCCAGCATTTT,CAWSVLDSNQPQHF
-,-,TRBJ1-2,TRBV16,TGTGCCAGCAGCCAATCGGCTCATAGTAGTAACTATGGCTACACCTTC,CASSQSAHSSNYGYTF
-,-,TRBJ1-5,TRBV28,TGTGCCAGCAGTTTCGCCCCGTCTCGGCCAGCCCAGCATTTT,CASSFAPSRPAQHF
medium-sized,TRBD1,TRBJ1-2,TRBV27,TGTGCCAGCAGTTTATCCGGGACAGGAATCTATGGCTACACCTTC,CASSLSGTGIYGYTF
-,-,TRBJ1-5,TRBV28,TGTGCCAGCAGCTCCGGGGGACTAGGGCTTGATAGCAATCAGCCCCAGCATTTT,CASSSGGLGLDSNQPQHF
-,-,TRBJ2-7,TRBV18,TGTGCCAGCCCTACCTACGAGCAGTACTTC,CASPTYEQYF
-,-,TRBJ2-3,TRBV27,TGTGCCAGCAGTTTGGTGGAGGCCACAGATACGCAGTATTTT,CASSLVEATDTQYF
-,TRBD2,TRBJ2-3,TRBV6-2/TRBV6-3,TGTGCCAGCAGTTACCCCCTGGCTAGCGGGATTCTGGGCACAGATACGCAGTATTTT,CASSYPLASGILGTDTQYF
-,TRBD2,TRBJ2-7,TRBV28,TGTGCCAGCAGTTCGCTAGCGGGAGTCGCCGAGCAGTACTTC,CASSSLAGVAEQYF
-,-,TRBJ1-3,TRBV28,TGTGCCAGCACAAATGGGGCAGGGGTAAGAAACACCATATATTTT,CASTNGAGVRNTIYF
-,TRBD1,TRBJ1-1,TRBV6-5,TGTGCCACCGAGAGGGACAGGGTGGGCACTGAAGCTTTCTTT,CATERDRVGTEAFF
once,-,TRBJ1-5,TRBV7-2,TGTGCCAGCAGCTTCGCTAGCAATCAGCCCCAGCATTTT,CASSFASNQPQHF
-,TRBD2,TRBJ2-3,TRBV18,TGTGCCAGCTCACGTCTAGCGGGAGAGGATGATACGCAGTATTTT,CASSRLAGEDDTQYF
-,TRBD1,TRBJ1-2,TRBV6-5,TGTGCCAGCAGTTACTCAGCGGGACAGGGGTATGGCTACACCTTC,CASSYSAGQGYGYTF
-,-,TRBJ1-1,TRBV5-4,TGTGCCAGCAGTAGAGAAGTGAACACTGAAGCTTTCTTT,CASSREVNTEAFF
-,-,TRBJ1-1,TRBV28,TGTGCCAGCGGCTTCTCCTCGGGACTTGCTGAAGCTTTCTTT,CASGFSSGLAEAFF